This T cell receptor (beta chain) emerged from a study of blood T cell repertoires in COVID-19 (dated by TCRdb to about 2020). For context, the study as a whole: The collaborator samples originated in the United States, Italy and Spain and spanned the acute and convalescent phases of COVID-19. The material from the prospective study consisted of cDNA or gDNA derived from T cells, B-cell-depleted T cells, or PBMCs. Deeply sampled blood TCRbeta repertoires from subjects exposed to, actively infected with, or recovered from COVID-19 were included in the dataset. A freely available public database, intended as a resource for researchers studying the immune response to SARS-CoV-2, is where the repertoires were released. The samples were drawn from two sources: the first 160 participants of the ongoing ImmuneRACE study, and some 1,300 subjects contributed by 6 global collaborators. Nearly every sample came with metadata listing a de-identified subject ID, COVID-19 status, age in years and sex. Where available, HLA class I and class II types were obtained from metadata supplied by the sample provider rather than from assay-based typing. The research as a whole found: Clinical and demographic metadata were provided uncurated, with the amount varying by source and participant.

The immunoSEQ Assay, a bias-controlled multiplex PCR, was used to amplify TCRbeta CDR3 regions from genomic DNA. For the original study's pipeline: Within the assay, amplification of reference gene primers was used to estimate how many nucleated cells each sample contained. Sequence reads were collapsed and filtered to measure the absolute abundance of every unique TCRbeta CDR3 rearrangement. For each sample, productive Simpson clonality was calculated as the square root of Simpson's diversity index across productive rearrangements. The immuneACCESS repertoire file appears here via TCRdb, limited to in-frame rearrangements. These files lack a portion of the clones; in checked studies, under half of the deficit traces to unresolved V genes, and the cause of the others is not known. V and J calls plus clone size are reproduced from that table; the DNA served to infer D and trimming. This sample has about 82,000 clones in its table, and 75% to 85% of those were observed once. The ten most abundant clones make up around 34% of the sample.

In Seattle, one collaborating source enrolled patients while the infection was active and tracked those patients longitudinally over the course of disease. Whole blood was collected in K2EDTA tubes by collaborating institutions according to the institutions' own protocols. For TCRbeta analysis, collaborator samples were shipped as frozen whole blood, as isolated PBMCs, or as DNA extracted from either sample type. Of note for this clone: It has no known antigen specificity. No clone much larger than this one lies a single base away; base qualities are absent.

Including cysteine and phenylalanine, the CDR3 has 13 amino acids. Kept here is only the CDR3 DNA, which spans 39 bases and is read in frame from base 1. CDR1 and CDR2 were assigned from the germline V gene as MGHRA and YSYEKL. V was cut back by 4 bases and J by 5 bases, leaving a gap of 9 bases between them. The rearranged segments are TRBV4-1 and TRBJ2-1; the D gene is perhaps TRBD2, on 6 matching bases. The sample was peripheral blood. This sequence originates from a man in his sixties with COVID-19, enrolled during active disease. DNA sequence: TGCGCCAGCAGCCGCCCGGGGGACAATGAGCAGTTCTTC. Its protein product is CASSRPGDNEQFF.